This T cell receptor beta chain was recorded in a study of T cells expressing NK-cell markers. The overall study: Sorted CD3+CD56+NKG2C+, CD3+CD56+NKG2C- and CD3+CD56-NKG2C+ T cells supplied TCR beta repertoires. Findings and caveats of the study: Whether expanded NKG2C+ T cell clones were HCMV specific stayed uncertain.

The CDR3 is 15 residues long. Germline V lookup: CDR1 SGHTA, CDR2 FQGNSA. Notes on this clonotype: Antigen specificity is unknown.

TCRdb reprocessed the 5' RACE reads and reports one entry per CDR3 protein, with no DNA. The sample is made up of roughly 420,000 distinct CDR3 sequences, and the top ten hold 6% to 9.5% of it. The receptor was derived from a woman between 18 and 69 years old in good health. Sequencing used blood T cells: a sorted CD56 or NKG2C T cell subset, CD4+ or CD8+ T cells, or bulk PBMC T cells (not recorded which). J is TRBJ1-2 and V is TRBV7-2; TCRdb returns TRBD1, unconfirmable since there is no DNA. CDR3 region: CASSLGSGDYYGYTF.